The clone carrying this TCR beta chain was seen a single time. Original handling: Estimates of nucleated cell counts were drawn from the amplification of reference gene primers. The data were produced by immunoSEQ multiplex PCR, yet TCRdb's version contains in-frame clones alone and is incomplete. The DNA was the basis for D and trimming; V, J and clone size are from that table. The table has more than 300,000 clones, roughly nine tenths seen once; the top ten hold roughly 6.7%. The CDR3 contains 12 residues. With 4 bases clipped from V and 13 bases from J, the junction kept 4 bases outside the gene matches. CDR1 and CDR2 (germline): MNHEY, SVGAGI. This entry belongs to a study of blood T cell repertoires in COVID-19.

The genes are TRBV6-5 and TRBJ2-1, with TRBD1 matching 10 bases. This TCR was sampled from a man between 18 and 29 years old who had recovered from COVID-19. Sequenced sample: peripheral blood. The CDR3, as DNA: TGTGCCAGCAGTTCGGACAGGGGGATCCAGTTCTTC. Residues: CASSSDRGIQFF.